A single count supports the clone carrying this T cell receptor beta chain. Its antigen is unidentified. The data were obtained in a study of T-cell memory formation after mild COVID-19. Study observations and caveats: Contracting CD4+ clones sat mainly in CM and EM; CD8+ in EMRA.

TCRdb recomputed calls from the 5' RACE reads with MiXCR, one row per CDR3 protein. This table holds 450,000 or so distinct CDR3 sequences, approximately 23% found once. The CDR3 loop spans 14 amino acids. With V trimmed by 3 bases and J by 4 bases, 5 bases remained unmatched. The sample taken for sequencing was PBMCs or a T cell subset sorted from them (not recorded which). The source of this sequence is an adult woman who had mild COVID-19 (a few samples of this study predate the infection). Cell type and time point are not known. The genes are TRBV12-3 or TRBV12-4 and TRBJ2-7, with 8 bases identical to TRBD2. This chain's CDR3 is CASSFDSGEYEQYF. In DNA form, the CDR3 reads TGTGCCAGCAGTTTTGATAGCGGGGAATACGAGCAGTACTTC.